This T cell receptor (beta chain) was profiled in a study of blood T cell repertoires in COVID-19. Under the authors' procedure: Estimation of nucleated cell counts was performed using reference gene primer amplification. Produced via immunoSEQ multiplex PCR; TCRdb's table is partial and in-frame only. From that table come the V and J calls and clone size; the DNA was used to work out D and trimming. The sample carries about 330,000 clones, about 90% recorded once. Study members were between about 18 and 89 years old and lived in about two dozen US regions. Clinical history reported by participants formed the basis on which cohorts were assigned. Recovery meant two consecutive negative NP/OP PCR tests, professional clearance, or resolved symptoms. The specimen was PBMCs or T cells enriched from blood (not recorded which). The receptor was isolated from a man aged 30 to 39 who had recovered from COVID-19.

The CDR3 spells CATTLGSTEKLFF. The CDR3, as DNA: TGTGCCACCACTCTGGGCTCTACGGAAAAACTGTTTTTT. This chain connects TRBV4-2 to TRBJ1-4; D gene ambiguous. The CDR3 is 13 amino acids. The V gene's germline CDR1 is LGHNA and CDR2 YNFKEQ. The V end was cut by 10 bases, the J end by 8 bases, with 17 bases between.